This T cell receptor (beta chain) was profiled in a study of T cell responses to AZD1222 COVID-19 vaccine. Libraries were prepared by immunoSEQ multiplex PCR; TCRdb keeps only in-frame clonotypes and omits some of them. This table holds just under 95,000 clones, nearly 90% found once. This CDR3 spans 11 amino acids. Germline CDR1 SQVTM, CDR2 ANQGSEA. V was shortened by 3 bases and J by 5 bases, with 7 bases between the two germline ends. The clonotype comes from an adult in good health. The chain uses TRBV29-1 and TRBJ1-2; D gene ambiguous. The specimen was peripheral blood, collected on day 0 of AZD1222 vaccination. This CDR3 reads CSVDAGYGYTF. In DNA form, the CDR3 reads TGCAGCGTTGACGCCGGGTATGGCTACACCTTC.